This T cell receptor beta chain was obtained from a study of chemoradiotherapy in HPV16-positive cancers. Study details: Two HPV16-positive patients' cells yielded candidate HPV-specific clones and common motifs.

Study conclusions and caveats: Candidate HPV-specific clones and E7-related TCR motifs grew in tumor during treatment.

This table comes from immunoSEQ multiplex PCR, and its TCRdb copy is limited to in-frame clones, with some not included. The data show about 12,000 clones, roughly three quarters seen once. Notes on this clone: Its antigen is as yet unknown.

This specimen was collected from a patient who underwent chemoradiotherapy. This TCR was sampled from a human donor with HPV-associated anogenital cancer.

The CDR3 protein is CASSQDRRTGTVNIQYF. CDR3 sequence (DNA): TGCGCCAGCAGCCAAGACCGGCGAACCGGGACAGTTAACATTCAGTACTTC. V and J are TRBV4-1 and TRBJ2-4, with TRBD1 matching over 7 bases. Germline V gene lookup returns CDR1 MGHRA and CDR2 YSYEKL. The V gene end was trimmed by 0 bases and the J gene end by 7 bases; junction bases not matched to a gene: 12. This CDR3 spans 17 amino acids.